These 28 T cell receptor beta chains were all obtained from the same sample, sequenced in a study of Ad26.COV2.S vaccination and SARS-CoV-2 variants. Assay: immunoSEQ multiplex PCR; the TCRdb copy retains only in-frame clones and omits some. The data contain around 300,000 clones, roughly nine tenths of them singletons. Treatment: 19 received Ad26.COV2.S at low or high dose, single or two shots; several received placebo; per-sample allocation not given. Specimens were obtained on day 63 following the first vaccine or placebo injection. Sample: peripheral blood, taken in a trial of Ad26.COV2.S vaccine versus placebo. These receptors all stem from a person between 18 and 60 years old who received the Ad26.COV2.S COVID-19 vaccine or a placebo.

This clone appeared once. J is TRBJ2-5 and V is TRBV19; D may correspond to TRBD1 or TRBD2 (5 bases each). V shed 6 bases and J shed 5 bases, with 13 bases lying between them. The CDR3 loop spans 13 amino acids. In germline, CDR1 is LNHDA, CDR2 SQIVND (reference sequence). CDR3 bases: TGTGCCAGTAGCCTCGGGACCCTGGAGACCCAGTACTTC. Translation gives CASSLGTLETQYF.

The CDR3 protein is CASSLGRGRLSEQYF. CDR3 DNA: TGTGCCAGCAGCTTGGGCAGGGGACGATTGAGCGAGCAGTACTTC. The J gene is TRBJ2-7, the V gene TRBV5-6, with a weak D call TRBD1 (6 bases). From germline, CDR1 is SGHDT and CDR2 YYEEEE. This CDR3 contains 15 residues. V dropped 0 bases and J dropped 6 bases, with 16 bases sitting between them. Complete variable domain (other parts from reference TRBV5-6 and TRBJ2-7): DAGVTQSPTHLIKTRGQQVTLRCSPKSGHDTVSWYQQALGQGPQFIFQYYEEEERQRGNFPDRFSGHQFPNYSSELNVNALLLGDSALYLCASSLGRGRLSEQYFGPGTRLTVT.

The chain links TRBV25-1 to TRBJ2-5, with 8 positions matching TRBD2. The CDR3 totals 17 residues. J gave up 3 bases and V 2 bases, and 11 bases lay outside the gene matches. Germline loops: CDR1 MGHDK, CDR2 SYGVNS. In DNA form, the CDR3 reads TGTGCCAGCAGTGAAATAGCGGGGACCCCATGGGAAGAGACCCAGTACTTC. This translates into CASSEIAGTPWEETQYF.

The J gene is TRBJ2-3, the V gene TRBV11-3; TRBD1 matches at 8 bases. This CDR3 comprises 15 residues. Germline CDR1 SGHNT, CDR2 YENEEA. Unmatched junction bases numbered 5, after V lost 4 bases and J lost 2 bases. CDR3 nucleotides: TGTGCCAGCAGCTCCGGGACAGGTCACACAGATACGCAGTATTTT. Residues: CASSSGTGHTDTQYF.

This clone was recorded a few times. One end of the junction varies from germline; a read error may be responsible. J is TRBJ1-2 and V is TRBV10-3; 7 nucleotides agree with TRBD1. This CDR3 contains 12 residues. Germline V lookup: CDR1 ENHRY, CDR2 SYGVKD. The CDR3 protein is CAISEYETGSIF. The CDR3 bases are TGTGCCATCAGTGAGTATGAGACAGGGAGTATCTTC.

CDR3 sequence: CASSIGQGKADTQYF. CDR3 DNA sequence: TGTGCCAGTAGTATAGGGCAGGGGAAAGCAGATACGCAGTATTTT. The chain couples TRBV19 to TRBJ2-3, with a tentative D call TRBD1 (6 bases). Trimming pared 1 base from V and 4 bases from J, leaving 12 bases between. Germline CDR1 LNHDA, CDR2 SQIVND (reference sequence). The CDR3 totals 15 residues.

This clone is a singleton in its sample. The chain couples TRBV27 to TRBJ2-5; tentatively, D is TRBD2 (5 bases). V lost 4 bases, J lost 0 bases, and 12 bases lay in between. CDR1 and CDR2 (germline): MNHEY, SMNVEV (reference sequence). The CDR3 contains 15 residues. For the CDR3, the DNA is TGTGCCAGCAGTTCCTGGACTCTGTACCAAGAGACCCAGTACTTC. Its protein is CASSSWTLYQETQYF.

V and J are TRBV25-1 and TRBJ1-6, with 7 bases lining up with TRBD1. V was pared by 6 bases and J by 14 bases, with 19 bases of the junction left unmatched. The CDR3 spans 16 residues. CDR1 and CDR2 (germline): MGHDK, SYGVNS. CDR3 amino acids: CASRGSTGAQPEALHF. The CDR3 DNA sequence: TGTGCCAGCAGGGGTTCAACAGGGGCGCAACCCGAGGCCCTCCACTTT.

This clone was recorded once. The genes are TRBV6-5 and TRBJ1-2, with D perhaps TRBD1 (6 bases). V gave up 6 bases and J gave up 5 bases, with 13 bases separating them. Germline V gene sequence: CDR1 MNHEY, CDR2 SVGAGI. This CDR3 has 13 amino acids. The CDR3 sequence is CASSRGGPYGYTF. DNA for the CDR3: TGTGCCAGCAGCCGAGGGGGGCCGTATGGCTACACCTTC.

CDR3 protein: CASSLGRPTDTQYF. The CDR3 DNA sequence: TGTGCCAGCAGCCTTGGGCGGCCCACAGATACGCAGTATTTT. The chain carries TRBV7-8 and TRBJ2-3; D is unclear. This CDR3 region has 14 residues. Germline values: CDR1 SGHVS, CDR2 FQNEAQ. With 5 bases removed from V and 2 bases from J, the gap between germline ends came to 11 bases.

CDR3 loop: CAWSVAGGNEKLFF. Written as DNA, the CDR3 is TGTGCCTGGAGTGTGGCTGGGGGGAATGAAAAACTGTTTTTT. The chain couples TRBV30 to TRBJ1-4; possible D gene TRBD1, 5 bases. CDR3 size: 14 residues. The germline V gene has CDR1 GTSNPN and CDR2 SVGIG (reference sequence). V was pared by 0 bases and J by 5 bases, with 10 bases between.

The V and J genes are TRBV18 and TRBJ2-4; perhaps TRBD2 as D (6 bases). The CDR3 extends over 19 amino acids. Trimming left V 1 base short and J 6 bases short, with 25 bases between. Germline assignment: CDR1 KGHSH and CDR2 LQKENI. The CDR3 DNA sequence: TGTGCCAGCTCACCACGCCCCCCGGGGACTCCGGAGGTCGGAAACATTCAGTACTTC. It translates to CASSPRPPGTPEVGNIQYF.

This clone was observed once. This sequence joins TRBV7-3 and TRBJ2-2, with 10 bases fitting TRBD2. The CDR3 runs 18 residues. Germline lookup yields CDR1 SGHTA and CDR2 FQGTGA. Trimming took 2 bases from V and 3 from J; bases not matched to a gene: 9. The CDR3 nucleotides are TGTGCCAGCAGCTTAGGGGTATCGCTAGCGGGAGACACCGGGGAGCTGTTTTTT. Its protein product is CASSLGVSLAGDTGELFF.

This clone has a single count. V usage is TRBV11-2 and J usage is TRBJ1-2; no clear D gene. The germline V gene encodes CDR1 SGHAT and CDR2 FQNNGV. This CDR3 has 15 residues. V lost 5 bases, J lost 6 bases, and 19 bases lay in between. The CDR3 spells CASSPEEMGLDGYTF. The CDR3 region has the DNA TGTGCCAGCAGCCCTGAGGAAATGGGCCTGGATGGCTACACCTTC.

The V call is TRBV19, the J call TRBJ2-7; 11 positions match TRBD2. This CDR3 is 16 amino acids long. The V gene end was trimmed by 6 bases and the J gene end by 1 base; junction bases not matched to a gene: 8. Germline V gene sequence: CDR1 LNHDA, CDR2 SQIVND (reference sequence). The CDR3 DNA follows: TGTGCCAGTAGCGTCGCGACTAGCGGGACGTCCTACGAGCAGTACTTC. Translating gives CASSVATSGTSYEQYF.

The DNA of the CDR3 is TGTGCCCTACGCGCGGGGGGGCGGGACCGTGAGCAGTTCTTC. This translates into CALRAGGRDREQFF. The V gene is TRBV30, the J gene TRBJ2-1, with 9 bases identical to TRBD2. J was trimmed by 9 bases and V by 8 bases; bases with no gene match: 14. CDR1 and CDR2 from the germline V gene are GTSNPN and SVGIG (reference sequence). The CDR3 sequence is 14 residues long.

The genes are TRBV5-4 and TRBJ2-4, with unresolved D. This CDR3 has 15 residues. Between the trimmed V and J ends, which lost 2 bases and 0 bases, there was a span of 9 bases. CDR1 SGHNT and CDR2 YYREEE come from the germline V gene (reference sequence). The CDR3 nucleotides read TGTGCCAGCAGCTTCCATAACCTAGCCAAAAACATTCAGTACTTC. Its translation: CASSFHNLAKNIQYF.

CDR3 loop: CASSAGDYEQYF. CDR3 sequence (DNA): TGTGCCAGCTCTGCGGGAGATTACGAGCAGTACTTC. The chain couples TRBV6-6 to TRBJ2-7; 7 bases agree with TRBD2. V shed 8 bases and J 4 bases; nucleotides not matched to a gene: 5. CDR3 size: 12 residues. Per germline, CDR1 MNHNY and CDR2 SVGAGI (reference sequence).

This clone was recorded a few times. V usage is TRBV2 and J usage is TRBJ2-7; D not certain. Germline V CDR1 and CDR2: SNHLY, FYNNEI. The CDR3 extends over 14 amino acids. V lost 9 bases to trimming and J lost 3 bases, with 18 bases between them. For the CDR3, the DNA is TGTGCCAGTACCCCCCTCAAGGGTGTCTACGAGCAGTACTTC. This sequence encodes CASTPLKGVYEQYF.

V usage is TRBV7-9 and J usage is TRBJ1-1; D uncertain. This CDR3 contains 14 residues. Germline CDR1 reads SEHNR; CDR2 reads FQNEAQ (reference sequence). Deletions cut 1 base from V and 2 bases from J, with 8 bases between. The DNA of the CDR3 is TGTGCCAGCAGCTTAGACAGATTTAACACTGAAGCTTTCTTT. Amino acid sequence: CASSLDRFNTEAFF.

This clone was seen a handful of times. The chain uses TRBV25-1 and TRBJ1-2; D not resolved. V dropped 7 bases and J dropped 7 bases, with 13 bases sitting between them. CDR3 length: 12 residues. Germline values: CDR1 MGHDK, CDR2 SYGVNS. In nucleotides, the CDR3 is TGTGCCAGCAATCCAGGAGGAAGTGGCTACACCTTC. As protein: CASNPGGSGYTF.

The chain employs TRBV6-5 and TRBJ1-5; D unresolved. CDR3 length equals 15 residues. V dropped 0 bases and J dropped 0 bases, with 6 bases sitting between them. The germline gives CDR1 MNHEY, CDR2 SVGAGI. The chain's CDR3 is CASSYSYDSNQPQHF. The CDR3 DNA sequence: TGTGCCAGCAGTTACTCGTACGATAGCAATCAGCCCCAGCATTTT.

This chain links TRBV5-1 with TRBJ2-7, with 11 bases aligning to TRBD1. Per the germline V gene, CDR1 is SGHRS and CDR2 is YFSETQ. The CDR3 has 14 amino acids. V was pared by 5 bases and J by 6 bases, with 7 bases of the junction left unmatched. The CDR3 DNA reads as TGCGCCAGCAGTCAAGGACAGGGGGCCTCCGAGCAGTACTTC. It codes for CASSQGQGASEQYF.

The CDR3 sequence is CASSWTGGQGYTF. The CDR3 nucleotides are TGTGCCAGCAGCTGGACAGGGGGGCAGGGCTACACCTTC. The chain carries TRBV7-9 and TRBJ1-2; 10 bases map to TRBD1. The CDR3 has 13 amino acids. In germline, CDR1 is SEHNR, CDR2 FQNEAQ (reference sequence). Trimming took 4 bases from V and 8 from J; bases not matched to a gene: 4.

In this sample, this clone turned up once. The gene calls are TRBV11-3 and TRBJ2-2, with D unclear. There are 11 residues in the CDR3. V lost 6 bases, J lost 8 bases, and 7 bases lay in between. CDR1 and CDR2 (germline): SGHNT, YENEEA. The CDR3 region is CASSSRGELFF. The DNA of the CDR3 is TGTGCCAGCAGTTCGCGTGGGGAGCTGTTTTTT.

This chain joins TRBV7-8 and TRBJ1-2; a weak D match, TRBD1 (5 bases). Germline assignment: CDR1 SGHVS and CDR2 FQNEAQ. The CDR3 loop spans 14 amino acids. The V and J ends lost 0 bases and 4 bases respectively, with 9 bases between them. The CDR3 sequence is CASSLAEGTYGYTF. The CDR3 bases are TGTGCCAGCAGCTTAGCGGAGGGGACCTATGGCTACACCTTC. The variable domain in full, with the rest retrieved from reference TRBV7-8 and TRBJ1-2, is GAGVSQSPRYKVAKRGQDVALRCDPISGHVSLFWYQQALGQGPEFLTYFQNEAQLDKSGLPSDRFFAERPEGSVSTLKIQRTQQEDSAVYLCASSLAEGTYGYTFGSGTRLTVV.

J is TRBJ1-5 and V is TRBV9; 12 bases map to TRBD1. Germline trimming cut 4 bases from V and 7 bases from J; bases unmatched to any gene: 6. In germline, CDR1 is SGDLS, CDR2 YYNGEE. CDR3 length: 15 residues. The CDR3 spells CASSSGQGAGQPQHF. CDR3 nucleotides: TGTGCCAGCAGCTCGGGACAGGGGGCAGGGCAGCCCCAGCATTTT.

This sequence joins TRBV30 and TRBJ2-1; no firm D call. Germline V CDR1 and CDR2: GTSNPN, SVGIG (reference sequence). This CDR3 has 13 amino acids. The V and J ends lost 5 bases and 5 bases respectively, with 13 bases between them. CDR3 sequence reads: CAWDPENHNEQFF. CDR3 bases: TGTGCCTGGGACCCAGAGAACCACAATGAGCAGTTCTTC.